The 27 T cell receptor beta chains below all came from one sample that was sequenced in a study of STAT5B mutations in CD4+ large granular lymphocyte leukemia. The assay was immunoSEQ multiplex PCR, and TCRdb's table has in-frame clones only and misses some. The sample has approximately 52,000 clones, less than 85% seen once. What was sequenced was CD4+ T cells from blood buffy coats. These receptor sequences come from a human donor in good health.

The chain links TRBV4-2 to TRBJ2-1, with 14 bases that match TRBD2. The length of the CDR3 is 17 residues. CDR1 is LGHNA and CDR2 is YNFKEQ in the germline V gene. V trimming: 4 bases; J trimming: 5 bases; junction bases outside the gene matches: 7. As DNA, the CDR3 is TGTGCCAGCAGCCCTCGCCGACTAGCGGGGGGGGACAATGAGCAGTTCTTC. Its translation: CASSPRRLAGGDNEQFF.

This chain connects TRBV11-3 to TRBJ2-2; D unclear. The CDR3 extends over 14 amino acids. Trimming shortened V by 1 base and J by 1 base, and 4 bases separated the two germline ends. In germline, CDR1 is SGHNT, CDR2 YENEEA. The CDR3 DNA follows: TGTGCCAGCAGCTTAGGTGGGAACACCGGGGAGCTGTTTTTT. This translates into CASSLGGNTGELFF.

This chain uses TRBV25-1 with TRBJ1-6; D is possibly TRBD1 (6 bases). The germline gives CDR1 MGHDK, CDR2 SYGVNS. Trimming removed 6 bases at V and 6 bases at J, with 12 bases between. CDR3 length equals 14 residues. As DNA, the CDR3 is TGTGCCAGCAGAAAGGCAGGGGTTAATTCACCCCTCCACTTT. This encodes CASRKAGVNSPLHF.

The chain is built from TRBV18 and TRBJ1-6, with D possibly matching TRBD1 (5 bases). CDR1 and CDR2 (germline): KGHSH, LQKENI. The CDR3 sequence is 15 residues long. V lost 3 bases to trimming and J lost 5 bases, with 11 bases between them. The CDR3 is CASSPATVNNSPLHF. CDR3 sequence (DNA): TGTGCCAGCTCACCGGCGACAGTTAATAATTCACCCCTCCACTTT.

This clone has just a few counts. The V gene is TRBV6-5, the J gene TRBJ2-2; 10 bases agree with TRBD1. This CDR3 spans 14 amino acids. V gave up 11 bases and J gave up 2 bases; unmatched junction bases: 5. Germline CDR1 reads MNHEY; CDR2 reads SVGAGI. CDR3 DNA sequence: TGTGCCGGGGGACAGGGGTTAAACACCGGGGAGCTGTTTTTT. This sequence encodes CAGGQGLNTGELFF.

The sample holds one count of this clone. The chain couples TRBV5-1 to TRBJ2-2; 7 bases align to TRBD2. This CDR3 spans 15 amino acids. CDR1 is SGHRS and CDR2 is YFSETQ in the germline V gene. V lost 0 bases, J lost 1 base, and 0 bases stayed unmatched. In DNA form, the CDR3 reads TGCGCCAGCAGCTTGGTAGCGGGGAACACCGGGGAGCTGTTTTTT. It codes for CASSLVAGNTGELFF.

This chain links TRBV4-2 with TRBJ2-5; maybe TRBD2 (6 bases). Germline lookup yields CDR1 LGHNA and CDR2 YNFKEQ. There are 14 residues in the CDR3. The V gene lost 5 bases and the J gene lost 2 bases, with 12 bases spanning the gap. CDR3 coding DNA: TGTGCCAGCAGCGGACTATCCGTACAAGAGACCCAGTACTTC. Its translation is CASSGLSVQETQYF.

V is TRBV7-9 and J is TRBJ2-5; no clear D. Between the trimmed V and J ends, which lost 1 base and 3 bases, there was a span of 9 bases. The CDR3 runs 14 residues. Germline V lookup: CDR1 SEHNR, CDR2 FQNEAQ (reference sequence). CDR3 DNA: TGTGCCAGCAGCTTAGGGACCATCGAAGAGACCCAGTACTTC. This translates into CASSLGTIEETQYF.

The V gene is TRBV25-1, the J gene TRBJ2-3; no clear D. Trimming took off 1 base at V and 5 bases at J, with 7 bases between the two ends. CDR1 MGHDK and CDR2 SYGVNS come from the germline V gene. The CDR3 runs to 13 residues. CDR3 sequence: CASSEWALDTQYF. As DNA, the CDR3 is TGTGCCAGCAGTGAATGGGCCTTAGATACGCAGTATTTT.

CDR3 nucleotide sequence: TGTGCCAGCAGCCTCCGGGACAGGGGTATCGGGGAGCTGTTTTTT. Translated: CASSLRDRGIGELFF. This chain links TRBV14 with TRBJ2-2; 10 bases align to TRBD1. Germline V gives CDR1 SGHDN, CDR2 FVKESK. Losses at the gene ends were 4 bases for V and 7 bases for J; bases not matched to a gene: 6. The CDR3 contains 15 residues.

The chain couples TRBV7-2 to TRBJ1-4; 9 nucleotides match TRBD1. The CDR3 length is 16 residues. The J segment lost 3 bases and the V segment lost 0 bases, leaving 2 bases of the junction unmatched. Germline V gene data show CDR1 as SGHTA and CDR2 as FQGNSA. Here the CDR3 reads CASSLARTGANEKLFF. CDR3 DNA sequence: TGTGCCAGCAGCTTAGCCAGGACAGGGGCTAATGAAAAACTGTTTTTT. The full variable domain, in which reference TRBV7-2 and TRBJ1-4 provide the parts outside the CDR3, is GAGVSQSPSNKVTEKGKDVELRCDPISGHTALYWYRQSLGQGLEFLIYFQGNSAPDKSGLPSDRFSAERTGGSVSTLTIQRTQQEDSAVYLCASSLARTGANEKLFFGSGTQLSVL.

The CDR3 region is CASSAGSGGASAEQYV. CDR3 sequence (DNA): TGTGCCAGCAGCGCCGGTAGCGGGGGGGCCTCTGCCGAGCAGTACGTC. V gene TRBV5-4 combines with J gene TRBJ2-7; 11 nucleotides match TRBD2. The CDR3 consists of 16 residues. V dropped 4 bases and J dropped 6; count of bases not matched to a gene: 12. Germline CDR1 and CDR2: SGHNT and YYREEE (reference sequence).

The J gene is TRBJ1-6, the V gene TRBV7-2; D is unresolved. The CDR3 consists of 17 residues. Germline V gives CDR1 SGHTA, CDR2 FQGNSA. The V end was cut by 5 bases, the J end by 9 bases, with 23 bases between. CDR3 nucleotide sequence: TGTGCCAGCAGCGTATCACCTAAGGGTCTCTTCGGTTCACCCCTCCACTTT. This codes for CASSVSPKGLFGSPLHF.

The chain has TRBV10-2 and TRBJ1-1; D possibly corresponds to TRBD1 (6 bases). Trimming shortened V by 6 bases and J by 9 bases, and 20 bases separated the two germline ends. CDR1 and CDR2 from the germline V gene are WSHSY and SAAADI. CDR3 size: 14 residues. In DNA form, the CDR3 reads TGCGCCAGCAGAAACGCGGGGGCGGTGGGAAAAGCTTTCTTT. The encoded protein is CASRNAGAVGKAFF.

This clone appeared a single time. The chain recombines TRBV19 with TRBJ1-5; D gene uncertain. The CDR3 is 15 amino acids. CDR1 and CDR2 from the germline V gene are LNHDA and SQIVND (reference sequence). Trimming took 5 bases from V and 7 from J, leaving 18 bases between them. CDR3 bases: TGTGCCAGTAGTCCCCGGGTGGGAAAGGAGCAGCCCCAGCATTTT. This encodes CASSPRVGKEQPQHF.

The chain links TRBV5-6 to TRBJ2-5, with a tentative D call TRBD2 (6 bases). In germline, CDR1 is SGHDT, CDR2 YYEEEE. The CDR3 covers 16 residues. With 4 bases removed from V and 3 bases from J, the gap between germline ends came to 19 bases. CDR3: CASSLWGVSFKETQYF. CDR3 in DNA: TGTGCCAGCAGCCTGTGGGGGGTCAGTTTCAAAGAGACCCAGTACTTC. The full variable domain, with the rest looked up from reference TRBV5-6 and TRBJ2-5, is DAGVTQSPTHLIKTRGQQVTLRCSPKSGHDTVSWYQQALGQGPQFIFQYYEEEERQRGNFPDRFSGHQFPNYSSELNVNALLLGDSALYLCASSLWGVSFKETQYFGPGTRLLVL.

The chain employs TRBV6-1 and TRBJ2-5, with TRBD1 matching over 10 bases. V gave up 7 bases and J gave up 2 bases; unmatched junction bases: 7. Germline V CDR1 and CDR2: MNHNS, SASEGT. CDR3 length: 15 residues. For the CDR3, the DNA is TGTGCCAGCATGCCGGGACAGGGGCCGCAAGAGACCCAGTACTTC. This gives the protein CASMPGQGPQETQYF.

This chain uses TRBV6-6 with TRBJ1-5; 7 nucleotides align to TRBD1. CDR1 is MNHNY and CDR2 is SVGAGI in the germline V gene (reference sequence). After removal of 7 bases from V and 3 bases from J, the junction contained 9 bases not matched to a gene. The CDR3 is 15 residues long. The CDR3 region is CASTDGTADNQPQHF. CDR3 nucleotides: TGTGCCAGCACTGACGGGACAGCTGACAATCAGCCCCAGCATTTT.

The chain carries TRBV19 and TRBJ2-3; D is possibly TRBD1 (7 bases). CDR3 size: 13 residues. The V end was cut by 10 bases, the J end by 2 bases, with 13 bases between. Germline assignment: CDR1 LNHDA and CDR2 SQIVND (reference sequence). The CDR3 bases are TGTGCCACCGCGGGACAGATCACAGATACGCAGTATTTT. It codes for CATAGQITDTQYF.

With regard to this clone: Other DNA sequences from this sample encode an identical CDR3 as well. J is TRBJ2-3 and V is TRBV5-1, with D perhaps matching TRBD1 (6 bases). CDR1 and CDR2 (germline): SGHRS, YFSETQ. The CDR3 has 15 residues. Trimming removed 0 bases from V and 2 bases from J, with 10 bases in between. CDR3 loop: CASSLGQGLTDTQYF. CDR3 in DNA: TGCGCCAGCAGCTTGGGGCAGGGGCTCACAGATACGCAGTATTTT.

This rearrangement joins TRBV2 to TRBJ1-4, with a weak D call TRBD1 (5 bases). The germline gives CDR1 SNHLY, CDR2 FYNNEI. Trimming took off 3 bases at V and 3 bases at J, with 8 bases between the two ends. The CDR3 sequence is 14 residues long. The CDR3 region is CASSDQGPNEKLFF. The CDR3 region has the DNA TGTGCCAGCAGTGACCAGGGCCCTAATGAAAAACTGTTTTTT.

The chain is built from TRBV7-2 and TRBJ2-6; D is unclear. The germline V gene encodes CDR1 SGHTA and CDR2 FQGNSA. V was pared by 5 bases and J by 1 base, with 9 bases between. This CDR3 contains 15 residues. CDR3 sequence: CASSPRLSGANVLTF. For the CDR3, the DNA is TGTGCCAGCAGCCCCCGGTTGTCTGGGGCCAACGTCCTGACTTTC.

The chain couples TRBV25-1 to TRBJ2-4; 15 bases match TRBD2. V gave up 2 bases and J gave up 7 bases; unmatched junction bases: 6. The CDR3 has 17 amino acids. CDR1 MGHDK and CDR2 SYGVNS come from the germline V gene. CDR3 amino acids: CASSEPGLAGGGNIQYF. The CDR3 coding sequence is TGTGCCAGCAGTGAACCGGGACTAGCGGGGGGAGGGAACATTCAGTACTTC.

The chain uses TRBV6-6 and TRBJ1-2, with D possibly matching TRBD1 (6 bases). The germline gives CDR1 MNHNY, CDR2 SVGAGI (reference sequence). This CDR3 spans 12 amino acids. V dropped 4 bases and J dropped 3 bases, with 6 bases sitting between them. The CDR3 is CASSWTDYGYTF. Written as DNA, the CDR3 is TGTGCCAGCAGTTGGACAGACTATGGCTACACCTTC.

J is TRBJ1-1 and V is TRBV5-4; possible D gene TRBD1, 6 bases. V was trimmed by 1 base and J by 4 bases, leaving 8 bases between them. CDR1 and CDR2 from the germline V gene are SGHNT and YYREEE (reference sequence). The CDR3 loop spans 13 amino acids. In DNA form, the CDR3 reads TGTGCCAGCAGCTTGTCACAGGGCACTGAAGCTTTCTTT. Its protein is CASSLSQGTEAFF.

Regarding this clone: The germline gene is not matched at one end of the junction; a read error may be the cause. The DNA of the CDR3 is TGTGCCAGCAGTTTGGACAGCTATGGCTACACCTTC. It translates to CASSLDSYGYTF. The chain combines TRBV5-6 with TRBJ1-2, with D possibly matching TRBD1 (6 bases). The CDR3 consists of 12 residues. Germline V gene sequence: CDR1 SGHDT, CDR2 YYEEEE.

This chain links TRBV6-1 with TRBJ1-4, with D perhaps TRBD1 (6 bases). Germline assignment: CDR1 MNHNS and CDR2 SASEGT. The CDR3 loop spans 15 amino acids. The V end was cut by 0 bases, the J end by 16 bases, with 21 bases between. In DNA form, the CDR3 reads TGTGCCAGCAGTGAAGCGACAGGCCACCCCGGCCGACCGTTTTTT. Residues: CASSEATGHPGRPFF.